These T cell receptor beta chains were read from a single sample in a study of cytomegalovirus exposure and HLA in healthy donors. Sequenced by immunoSEQ multiplex PCR; TCRdb stores in-frame clones only, minus some. The sample shows 120,000 or so clones, 75% to 90% of them seen only once. Specimen: PBMCs. The source of these receptors is a woman aged 18 to 35 in good health and CMV-seronegative. The CDR3 runs from the conserved cysteine through the conserved F or W. The D gene is left open where the match is weak. Clone size, where shown, is once, few, many, or a class for clones that have expanded.

>few|.|TRBV28|TRBJ1-4
CASRTGFVGEKLFF
TGTGCCAGCAGGACGGGATTTGTGGGTGAAAAACTGTTTTTT
>.|.|TRBV5-8|TRBJ1-4
CASSPDLTNEKLFF
TGTGCCAGCAGCCCTGACTTAACTAATGAAAAACTGTTTTTT
>once|TRBD1|TRBV5-1|TRBJ2-7
CASSLPGTGGHEQYF
TGCGCCAGCAGCCTTCCCGGGACAGGGGGCCACGAGCAGTACTTC
>.|.|TRBV6-6|TRBJ1-5
CASSQQGRWDQPQHF
TGTGCCAGCAGCCAACAGGGAAGGTGGGATCAGCCCCAGCATTTT
>.|.|TRBV4-3|TRBJ1-1
CASSQGGAMNTEAFF
TGCGCCAGCAGCCAAGGGGGCGCTATGAACACTGAAGCTTTCTTT
>.|.|TRBV14|TRBJ2-5
CASSQTGLAETQYF
TGTGCCAGCAGCCAGACGGGGTTGGCAGAGACCCAGTACTTC
>.|TRBD2|TRBV4-1|TRBJ2-3
CASSHSSGGPDTQYF
TGCGCCAGCAGCCATTCGAGCGGGGGGCCAGATACGCAGTATTTT
>.|.|TRBV4-3|TRBJ2-2
CASSKVVPGRTNTGELFF
TGCGCCAGCAGCAAAGTCGTCCCAGGGCGCACGAACACCGGGGAGCTGTTTTTT
>.|TRBD1|TRBV5-1|TRBJ1-2
CASSPGTAHEYGYTF
TGCGCCAGCAGCCCCGGGACAGCTCATGAGTATGGCTACACCTTC
>.|TRBD1|TRBV4-1|TRBJ2-2
CASSQDDRGVGELFF
TGCGCCAGCAGCCAAGATGACAGGGGGGTCGGGGAGCTGTTTTTT
>once|TRBD2|TRBV18|TRBJ2-6
CASSPLAGGPSGANVLTF
TGTGCCAGCTCACCTCTAGCGGGGGGCCCCTCTGGGGCCAACGTCCTGACTTTC
>.|.|TRBV2|TRBJ2-1
CASRLEGAHNEQFF
TGTGCCAGCAGGCTGGAAGGAGCGCACAATGAGCAGTTCTTC
>.|TRBD1|TRBV18|TRBJ2-3
CASSPGQGRGDTQYF
TGTGCCAGCTCACCCGGACAGGGCAGAGGAGATACGCAGTATTTT
>.|.|TRBV28|TRBJ2-2
CASTEGNTGELFF
TGTGCCAGCACAGAGGGTAACACCGGGGAGCTGTTTTTT
>.|.|TRBV5-4|TRBJ1-4
CASSLFGQGTEKLFF
TGTGCCAGCAGCTTGTTCGGGCAGGGGACTGAAAAACTGTTTTTT
>.|.|TRBV11-2|TRBJ1-4
CASSQMAGLDEKLFF
TGTGCCAGCAGCCAGATGGCAGGTCTGGATGAAAAACTGTTTTTT
>.|.|TRBV5-1|TRBJ1-2
CASSFPSGETNYGYTF
TGCGCCAGCAGCTTCCCCTCAGGGGAAACTAACTATGGCTACACCTTC
>.|TRBD1|TRBV19|TRBJ1-2
CATSTGINYGYTF
TGTGCCACCTCGACAGGGATAAACTATGGCTACACCTTC
>once|.|TRBV12-5|TRBJ2-3
CASGITEADTQYF
TGTGCTAGTGGTATAACGGAGGCAGATACGCAGTATTTT